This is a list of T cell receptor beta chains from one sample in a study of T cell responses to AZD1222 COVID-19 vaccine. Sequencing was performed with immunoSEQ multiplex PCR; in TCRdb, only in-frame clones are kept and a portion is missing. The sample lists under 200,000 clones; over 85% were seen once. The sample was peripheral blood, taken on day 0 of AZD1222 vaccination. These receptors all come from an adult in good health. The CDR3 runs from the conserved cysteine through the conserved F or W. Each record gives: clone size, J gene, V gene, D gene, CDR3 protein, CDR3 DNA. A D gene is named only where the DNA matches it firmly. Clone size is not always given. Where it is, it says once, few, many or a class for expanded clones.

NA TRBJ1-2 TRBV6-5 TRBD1 CASTSSGTGDGYTF TGTGCCAGCACCAGCTCCGGGACAGGGGATGGCTACACCTTC
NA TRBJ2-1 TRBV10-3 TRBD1 CATRSDRGKDEQFF TGTGCCACCCGTAGTGACAGGGGGAAAGATGAGCAGTTCTTC
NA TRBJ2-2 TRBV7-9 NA CASSLFSGPKSGELFF TGTGCCAGCAGCTTATTTTCGGGTCCTAAGAGCGGGGAGCTGTTTTTT
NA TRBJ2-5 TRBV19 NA CASRTLQGTTETQYF TGTGCCAGTAGGACACTACAGGGAACTACGGAGACCCAGTACTTC
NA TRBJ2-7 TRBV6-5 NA CASSYSSGLSYEQYF TGTGCCAGCAGTTACTCGTCAGGTTTAAGTTACGAGCAGTACTTC
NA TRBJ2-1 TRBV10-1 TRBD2 CASSEWTSGKGEQFF TGCGCCAGCAGTGAGTGGACTAGCGGGAAAGGTGAGCAGTTCTTC
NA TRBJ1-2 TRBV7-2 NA CASSLGMGQRIYGYTF TGTGCCAGCAGCTTAGGAATGGGGCAGCGGATCTATGGCTACACCTTC
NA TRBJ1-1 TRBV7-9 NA CASTLTMNTEAFF TGTGCCAGCACCCTCACCATGAACACTGAAGCTTTCTTT
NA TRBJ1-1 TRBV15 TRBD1 CATSRTQGDTEAFF TGTGCCACCAGCAGGACTCAGGGGGACACTGAAGCTTTCTTT
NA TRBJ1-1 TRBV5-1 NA CASSLAAGGRVAFF TGCGCCAGCAGCTTGGCCGCGGGGGGCAGAGTAGCTTTCTTT
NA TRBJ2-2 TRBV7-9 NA CASSLASDEWELFF TGTGCCAGCAGCTTGGCATCGGACGAGTGGGAGCTGTTTTTT
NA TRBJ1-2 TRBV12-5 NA CASALNYGYTF TGTGCTAGTGCGCTAAACTATGGCTACACCTTC
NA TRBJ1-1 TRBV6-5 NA CASSYDGTDVTEAFF TGTGCCAGCAGTTACGATGGGACGGATGTCACTGAAGCTTTCTTT
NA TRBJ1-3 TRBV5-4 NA CASSKGSGNTIYF TGTGCCAGCAGCAAAGGTAGTGGAAACACCATATATTTT
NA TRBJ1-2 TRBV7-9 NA CASSFPSGGGYGYTF TGTGCCAGCAGCTTTCCCTCTGGGGGGGGCTATGGCTACACCTTC
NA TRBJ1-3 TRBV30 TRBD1 CAWRGQSFSGNTIYF TGTGCCTGGAGGGGACAGTCCTTCTCTGGAAACACCATATATTTT
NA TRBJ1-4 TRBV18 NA CASRTATNEKLFF TGTGCCAGCCGTACGGCAACTAATGAAAAACTGTTTTTT
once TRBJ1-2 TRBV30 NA CAWAVWGYGYTF TGTGCCTGGGCCGTATGGGGCTATGGCTACACCTTC
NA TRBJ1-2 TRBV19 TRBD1 CASRETGGGSYGYTF TGTGCCAGTAGGGAAACAGGGGGAGGTAGCTATGGCTACACCTTC
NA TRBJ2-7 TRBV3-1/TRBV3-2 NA CASSQISTYEQYF TGTGCCAGCAGCCAAATCTCCACCTACGAGCAGTACTTC
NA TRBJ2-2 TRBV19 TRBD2 CASSIGAGVDTGELFF TGTGCCAGTAGTATCGGAGCGGGAGTTGACACCGGGGAGCTGTTTTTT
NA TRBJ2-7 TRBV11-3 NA CASSYTGTREQYF TGTGCCAGCAGCTACACCGGGACACGGGAGCAGTACTTC
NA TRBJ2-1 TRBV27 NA CASTPSFGDEQFF TGTGCCAGCACCCCTAGTTTTGGAGATGAGCAGTTCTTC
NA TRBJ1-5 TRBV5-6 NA CASSGINQPQHF TGTGCCAGCAGCGGGATCAATCAGCCCCAGCATTTT
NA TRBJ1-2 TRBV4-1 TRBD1 CASSLTGGGYGYTF TGCGCCAGCAGTCTAACAGGGGGCGGCTATGGCTACACCTTC
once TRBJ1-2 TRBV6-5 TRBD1 CASSPSGTGMYTF TGTGCCAGCAGCCCCTCCGGGACAGGGATGTACACCTTC
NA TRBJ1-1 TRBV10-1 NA CASSESRRYKDEAFF TGCGCCAGCAGTGAGTCGAGGAGATATAAGGATGAAGCTTTCTTT
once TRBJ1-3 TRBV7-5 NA CARSMTGFTGRLGNTIYF TGTGCCAGAAGCATGACAGGGTTCACGGGAAGACTCGGAAACACCATATATTTT
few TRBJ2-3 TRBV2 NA CASSTDTQYF TGTGCCAGCAGCACAGATACGCAGTATTTT
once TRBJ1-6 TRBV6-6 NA CASTARPNSPLHF TGTGCCAGCACCGCCCGACCAAATTCACCCCTCCACTTT
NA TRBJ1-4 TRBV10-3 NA CAASSVSEKLFF TGTGCCGCCTCCTCGGTTAGCGAAAAACTGTTTTTT
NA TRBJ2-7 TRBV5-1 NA CASSTRARTSKISYEQYF TGCGCCAGCAGTACCCGGGCCCGGACGTCGAAGATATCCTACGAGCAGTACTTC